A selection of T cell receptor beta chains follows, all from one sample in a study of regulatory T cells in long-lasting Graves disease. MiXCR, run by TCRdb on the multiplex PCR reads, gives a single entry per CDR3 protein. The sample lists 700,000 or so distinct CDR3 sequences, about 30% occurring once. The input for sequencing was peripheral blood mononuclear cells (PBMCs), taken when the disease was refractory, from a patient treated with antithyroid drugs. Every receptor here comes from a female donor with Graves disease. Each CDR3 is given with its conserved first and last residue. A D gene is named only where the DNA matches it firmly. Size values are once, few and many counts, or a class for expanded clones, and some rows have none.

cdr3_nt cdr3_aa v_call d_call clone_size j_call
TGTGCCAGTAGTGATTCGAGGGGAGGGTACACTGAAGCTTTCTTT CASSDSRGGYTEAFF TRBV19 - - TRBJ1-1
TGTGCCAGTAGTATTCAGGGGGCCGGCAATCAGCCCCAGCATTTT CASSIQGAGNQPQHF TRBV19 TRBD1 few TRBJ1-5
TGTGCCAGTGGTACCTGGACGGTTTCTAATCAGCCCCAGCATTTT CASGTWTVSNQPQHF TRBV19 - - TRBJ1-5
TGTGCCAGCACCCCCCGGGCTAGCTTTGAACTCGGGTTATCCTACGAGCAGTACTTC CASTPRASFELGLSYEQYF TRBV12-3/TRBV12-4 - few TRBJ2-7
TGTGCCAGCAGTCCCAACAGGGGGAACTATGGCTACACCTTC CASSPNRGNYGYTF TRBV6-1 TRBD1 few TRBJ1-2
TGTGCCAGCAGACGACAGATCCCCCACGAGCAGTACTTC CASRRQIPHEQYF TRBV28 - few TRBJ2-7
TGTGCCAACAGGGAGGGTGGTATAGCTAACTATGGCTACACCTTC CANREGGIANYGYTF TRBV6-1 - few TRBJ1-2
TGTGCCAGTAGTACGACTAGTACACATGAGCAGTTCTTC CASSTTSTHEQFF TRBV19 - - TRBJ2-1
TGTGCCAGCAGCCCAGCGGGCTCCTACGAGCAGTACTTC CASSPAGSYEQYF TRBV5-1 - few TRBJ2-7
TGCAGTGCCGTAGACGCCGGGACTAGCGAGGAGACCCAGTACTTC CSAVDAGTSEETQYF TRBV20-1 TRBD2 - TRBJ2-5
TGTGCCAGCGGCCCCCCCGGACAGGGTGCTCATGGCTACACCTTC CASGPPGQGAHGYTF TRBV9 TRBD1 - TRBJ1-2
TGCAGCGTTGGCCAGGGACAGTCGCCCTATGGCTACACCTTC CSVGQGQSPYGYTF TRBV29-1 TRBD1 many TRBJ1-2
TGTGCCAGCAGCGTATTGGGAGGCACTGAAGCTTTCTTT CASSVLGGTEAFF TRBV7-3 - - TRBJ1-1
TGCAGCGGCGAGAGAGGGATGATGAAAGCTTTCTTT CSGERGMMKAFF TRBV29-1 - - TRBJ1-1
TGCGCCAGCAGCAAGGACAGCTCGAATTCACCCCTCCACTTT CASSKDSSNSPLHF TRBV5-1 - few TRBJ1-6
TGTGCCAGCAGTGGAATGACAGGACTTTTCAATCAGCCCCAGCATTTT CASSGMTGLFNQPQHF TRBV2 - - TRBJ1-5
TGTGCCAGCAGTGAAGTTGGGGGGACTGGCTACACCTTC CASSEVGGTGYTF TRBV6-1 - few TRBJ1-2
TGTGCCAGCAGCAGGAGGGGAAGGGACACTGAAGCTTTCTTT CASSRRGRDTEAFF TRBV7-2 - - TRBJ1-1
TGTGCCTGGAGTTCCTCTGGAAACACCATATATTTT CAWSSSGNTIYF TRBV30 - few TRBJ1-3
TGTGCCAGCAGTTTTGGACTAGCGGGTGAGACCCAGTACTTC CASSFGLAGETQYF TRBV12-3/TRBV12-4 TRBD2 few TRBJ2-5
TGCGCCAGCAGCCAAGGGGTGTGGGAGAACTATGGCTACACCTTC CASSQGVWENYGYTF TRBV4-1 - - TRBJ1-2
TGTGCCACCAGCAGAGATCTCGCGGAGGGCGGCTACACCTTC CATSRDLAEGGYTF TRBV15 - many TRBJ1-2
TGTGCCAGCAGAGAACCCGACAGGAACACTGAAGCTTTCTTT CASREPDRNTEAFF TRBV27 - few TRBJ1-1
TGCAGTGCTAGAGACCTAAGGGGCGGGAGCGAGCAGTACTTC CSARDLRGGSEQYF TRBV20-1 TRBD2 - TRBJ2-7
TGCAGCGTTGGTCTGGGGCGGGAGAGGTATGGCTACACCTTC CSVGLGRERYGYTF TRBV29-1 - - TRBJ1-2